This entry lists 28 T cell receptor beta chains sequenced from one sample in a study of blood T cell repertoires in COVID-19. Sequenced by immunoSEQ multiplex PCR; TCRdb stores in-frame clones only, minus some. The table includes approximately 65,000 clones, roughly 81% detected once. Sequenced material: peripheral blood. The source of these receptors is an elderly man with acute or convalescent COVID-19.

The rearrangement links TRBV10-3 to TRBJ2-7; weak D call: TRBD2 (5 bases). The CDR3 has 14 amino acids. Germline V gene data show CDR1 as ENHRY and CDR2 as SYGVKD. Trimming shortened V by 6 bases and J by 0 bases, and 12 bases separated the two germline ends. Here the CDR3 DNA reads TGTGCCATCAGGAGCGGAAGTAGCTCCTACGAGCAGTACTTC. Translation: CAIRSGSSSYEQYF.

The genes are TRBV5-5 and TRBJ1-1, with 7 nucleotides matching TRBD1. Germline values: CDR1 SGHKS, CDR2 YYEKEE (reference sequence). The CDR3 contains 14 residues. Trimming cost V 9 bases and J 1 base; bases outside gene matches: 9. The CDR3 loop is CATNDRAQNTEAFF. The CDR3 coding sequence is TGTGCCACCAATGACAGGGCTCAGAACACTGAAGCTTTCTTT.

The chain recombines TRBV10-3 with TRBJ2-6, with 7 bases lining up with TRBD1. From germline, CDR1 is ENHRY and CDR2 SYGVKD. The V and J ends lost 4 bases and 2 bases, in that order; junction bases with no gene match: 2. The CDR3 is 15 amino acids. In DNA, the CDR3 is TGTGCCATCAGTGGTACAGGGGCTGGGGCCAACGTCCTGACTTTC. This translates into CAISGTGAGANVLTF.

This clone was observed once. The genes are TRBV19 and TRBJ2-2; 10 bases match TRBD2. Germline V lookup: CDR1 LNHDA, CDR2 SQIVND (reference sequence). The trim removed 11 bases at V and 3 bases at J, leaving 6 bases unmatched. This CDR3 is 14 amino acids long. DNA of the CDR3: TGTGCCGCCCGGCTAGCGGGAGACACCGGGGAGCTGTTTTTT. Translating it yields CAARLAGDTGELFF.

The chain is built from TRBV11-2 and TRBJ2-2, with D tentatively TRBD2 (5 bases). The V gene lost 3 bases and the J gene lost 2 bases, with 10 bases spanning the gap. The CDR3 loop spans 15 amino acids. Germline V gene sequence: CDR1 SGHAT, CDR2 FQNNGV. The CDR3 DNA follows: TGTGCCAGCAGCTTCGCCGGGATCAACACCGGGGAGCTGTTTTTT. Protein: CASSFAGINTGELFF.

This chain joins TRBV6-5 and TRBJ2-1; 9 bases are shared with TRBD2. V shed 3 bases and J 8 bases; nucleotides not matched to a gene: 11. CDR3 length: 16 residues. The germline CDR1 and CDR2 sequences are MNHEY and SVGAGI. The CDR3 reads CASSYLWAGGPDEQFF. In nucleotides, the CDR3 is TGTGCCAGCAGTTATTTGTGGGCGGGAGGGCCCGATGAGCAGTTCTTC.

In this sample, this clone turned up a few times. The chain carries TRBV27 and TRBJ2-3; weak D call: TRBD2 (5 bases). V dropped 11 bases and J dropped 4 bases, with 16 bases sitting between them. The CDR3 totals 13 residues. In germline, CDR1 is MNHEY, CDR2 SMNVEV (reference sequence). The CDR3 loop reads CAREQGSADTQYF. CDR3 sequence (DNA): TGTGCCCGGGAACAAGGGTCTGCAGATACGCAGTATTTT.

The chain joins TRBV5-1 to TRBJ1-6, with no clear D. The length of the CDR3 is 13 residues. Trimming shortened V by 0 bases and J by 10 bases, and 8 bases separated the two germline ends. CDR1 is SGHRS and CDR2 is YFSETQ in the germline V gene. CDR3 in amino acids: CASSLGAGSPLHF. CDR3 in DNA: TGCGCCAGCAGCTTGGGGGCAGGCTCACCCCTCCACTTT.

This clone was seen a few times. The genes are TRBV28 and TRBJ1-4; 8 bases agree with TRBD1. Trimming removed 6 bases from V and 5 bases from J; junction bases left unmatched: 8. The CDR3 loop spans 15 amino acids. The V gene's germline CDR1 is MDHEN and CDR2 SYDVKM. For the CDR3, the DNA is TGTGCCAGCAGCTACTCCCGACAGGGGAATGAAAAACTGTTTTTT. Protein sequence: CASSYSRQGNEKLFF.

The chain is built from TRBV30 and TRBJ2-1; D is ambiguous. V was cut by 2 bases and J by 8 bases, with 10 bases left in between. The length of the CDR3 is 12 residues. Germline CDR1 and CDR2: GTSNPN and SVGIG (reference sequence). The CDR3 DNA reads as TGTGCCTGGAGTCGGAGTAGGTATGAGCAGTTCTTC. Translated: CAWSRSRYEQFF.

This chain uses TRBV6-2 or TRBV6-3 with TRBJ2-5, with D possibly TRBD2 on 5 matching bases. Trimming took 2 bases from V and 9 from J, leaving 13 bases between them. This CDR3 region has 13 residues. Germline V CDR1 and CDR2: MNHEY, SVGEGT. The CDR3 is CASSYTLLVPQYF. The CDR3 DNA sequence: TGTGCCAGCAGTTACACTTTACTAGTTCCCCAGTACTTC.

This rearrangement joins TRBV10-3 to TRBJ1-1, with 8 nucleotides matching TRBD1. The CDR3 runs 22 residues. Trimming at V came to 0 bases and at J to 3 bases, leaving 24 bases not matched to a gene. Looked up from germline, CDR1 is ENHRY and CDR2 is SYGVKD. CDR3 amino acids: CAISESPPWRTGQAKSDTEAFF. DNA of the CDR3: TGTGCCATCAGTGAGTCTCCCCCCTGGAGGACAGGGCAAGCTAAGTCGGACACTGAAGCTTTCTTT.

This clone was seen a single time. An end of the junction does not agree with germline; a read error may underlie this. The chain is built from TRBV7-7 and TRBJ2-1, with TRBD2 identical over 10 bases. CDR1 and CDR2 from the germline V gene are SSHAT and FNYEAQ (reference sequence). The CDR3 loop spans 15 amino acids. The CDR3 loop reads CASSFRAGGPNEQFF. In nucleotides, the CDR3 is TGTGCTAGCAGCTTCCGAGCGGGAGGGCCCAATGAGCAGTTCTTC.

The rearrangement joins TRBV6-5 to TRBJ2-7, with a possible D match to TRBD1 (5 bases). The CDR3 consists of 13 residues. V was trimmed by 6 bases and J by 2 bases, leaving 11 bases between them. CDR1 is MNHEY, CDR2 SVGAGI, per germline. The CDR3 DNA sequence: TGTGCCAGCAGCGGAGACAGAGCCTACGAGCAGTACTTC. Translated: CASSGDRAYEQYF.

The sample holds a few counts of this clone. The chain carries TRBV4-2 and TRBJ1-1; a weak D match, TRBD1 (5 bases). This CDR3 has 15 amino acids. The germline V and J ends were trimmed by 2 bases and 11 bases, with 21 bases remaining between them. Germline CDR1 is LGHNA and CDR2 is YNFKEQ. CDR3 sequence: CASSQIWAGTVLAFF. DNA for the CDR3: TGTGCCAGCAGCCAAATCTGGGCAGGGACTGTTCTGGCTTTCTTT.

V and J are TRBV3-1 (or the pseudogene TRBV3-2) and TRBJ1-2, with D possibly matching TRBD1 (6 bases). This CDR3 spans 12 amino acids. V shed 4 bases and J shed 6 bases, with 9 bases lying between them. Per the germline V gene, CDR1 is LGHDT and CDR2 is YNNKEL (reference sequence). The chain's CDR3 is CASSRAGDGYTF. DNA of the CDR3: TGTGCCAGCAGCCGGGCAGGGGATGGCTACACCTTC.

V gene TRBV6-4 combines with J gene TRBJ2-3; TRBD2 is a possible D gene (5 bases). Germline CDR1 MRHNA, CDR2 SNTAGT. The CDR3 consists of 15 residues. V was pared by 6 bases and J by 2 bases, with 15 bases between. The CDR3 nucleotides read TGTGCCAGCAGCCGCCGGGGTTCGCACACAGATACGCAGTATTTT. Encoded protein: CASSRRGSHTDTQYF.

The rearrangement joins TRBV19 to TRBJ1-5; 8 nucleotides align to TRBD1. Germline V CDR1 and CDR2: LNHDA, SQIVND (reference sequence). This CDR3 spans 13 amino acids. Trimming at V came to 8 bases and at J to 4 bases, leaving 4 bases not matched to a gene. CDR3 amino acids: CASGRQGNQPQHF. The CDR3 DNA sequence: TGTGCCAGTGGGCGACAGGGGAATCAGCCCCAGCATTTT.

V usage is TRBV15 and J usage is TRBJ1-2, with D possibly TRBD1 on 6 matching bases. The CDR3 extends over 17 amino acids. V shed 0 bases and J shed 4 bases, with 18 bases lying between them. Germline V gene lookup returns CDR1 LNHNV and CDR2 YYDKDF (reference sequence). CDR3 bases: TGTGCCACCAGCAGAGATAGGGGCAGGGGTCTCGGCTATGGCTACACCTTC. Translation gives CATSRDRGRGLGYGYTF. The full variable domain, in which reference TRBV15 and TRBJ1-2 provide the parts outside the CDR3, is DAMVIQNPRYQVTQFGKPVTLSCSQTLNHNVMYWYQQKSSQAPKLLFHYYDKDFNNEADTPDNFQSRRPNTSFCFLDIRSPGLGDTAMYLCATSRDRGRGLGYGYTFGSGTRLTVV.

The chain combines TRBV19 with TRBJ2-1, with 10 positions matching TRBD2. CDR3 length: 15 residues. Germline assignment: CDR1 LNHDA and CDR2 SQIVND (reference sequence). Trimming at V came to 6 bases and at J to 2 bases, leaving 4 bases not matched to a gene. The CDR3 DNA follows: TGTGCCAGTAGCCTACTAGCGGGGACCTACAATGAGCAGTTCTTC. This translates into CASSLLAGTYNEQFF.

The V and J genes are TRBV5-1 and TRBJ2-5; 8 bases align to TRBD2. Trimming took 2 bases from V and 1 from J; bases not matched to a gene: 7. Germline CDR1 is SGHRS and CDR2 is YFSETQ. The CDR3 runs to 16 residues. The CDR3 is CASSFGPGGAQETQYF. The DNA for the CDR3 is TGCGCCAGCAGCTTCGGCCCGGGGGGGGCCCAAGAGACCCAGTACTTC.

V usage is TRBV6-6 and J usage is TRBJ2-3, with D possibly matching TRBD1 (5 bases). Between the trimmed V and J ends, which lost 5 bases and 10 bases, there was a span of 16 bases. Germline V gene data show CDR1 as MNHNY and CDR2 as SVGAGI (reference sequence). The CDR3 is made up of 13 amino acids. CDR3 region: CASSPIGRAPQYF. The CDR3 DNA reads TGTGCCAGCAGTCCTATTGGCAGGGCCCCGCAGTATTTT.

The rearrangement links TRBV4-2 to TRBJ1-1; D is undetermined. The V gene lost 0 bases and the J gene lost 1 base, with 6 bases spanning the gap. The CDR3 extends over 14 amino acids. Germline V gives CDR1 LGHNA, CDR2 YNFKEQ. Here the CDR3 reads CASSQDLANTEAFF. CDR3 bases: TGTGCCAGCAGCCAAGATCTGGCGAACACTGAAGCTTTCTTT.

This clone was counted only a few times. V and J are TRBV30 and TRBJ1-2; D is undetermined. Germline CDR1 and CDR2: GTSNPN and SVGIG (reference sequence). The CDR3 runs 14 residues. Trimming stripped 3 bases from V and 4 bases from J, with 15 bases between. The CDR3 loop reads CAWSLTGGIYGYTF. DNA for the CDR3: TGTGCCTGGAGCCTGACCGGAGGGATCTATGGCTACACCTTC. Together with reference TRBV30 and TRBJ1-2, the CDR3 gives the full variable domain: SQTIHQWPATLVQPVGSPLSLECTVEGTSNPNLYWYRQAAGRGLQLLFYSVGIGQISSEVPQNLSASRPQDRQFILSSKKLLLSDSGFYLCAWSLTGGIYGYTFGSGTRLTVV.

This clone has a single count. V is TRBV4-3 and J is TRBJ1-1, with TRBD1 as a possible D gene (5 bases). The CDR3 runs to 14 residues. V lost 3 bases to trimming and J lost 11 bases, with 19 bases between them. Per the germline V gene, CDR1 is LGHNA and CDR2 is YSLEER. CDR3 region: CASSQDIRGVTAFF. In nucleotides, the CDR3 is TGCGCCAGCAGCCAGGATATACGGGGGGTCACGGCTTTCTTT.

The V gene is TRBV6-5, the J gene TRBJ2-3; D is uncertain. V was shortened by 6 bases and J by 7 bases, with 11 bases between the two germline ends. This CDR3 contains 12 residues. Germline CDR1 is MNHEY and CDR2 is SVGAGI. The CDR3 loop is CASRNQAYTQYF. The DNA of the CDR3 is TGTGCCAGCAGAAACCAGGCTTATACGCAGTATTTT.

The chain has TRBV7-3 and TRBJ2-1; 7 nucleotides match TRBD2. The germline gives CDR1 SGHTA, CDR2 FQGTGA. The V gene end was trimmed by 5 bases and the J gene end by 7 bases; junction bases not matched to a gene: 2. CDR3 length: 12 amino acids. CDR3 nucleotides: TGTGCCAGCAGCCGGGACTATAATGAGCAGTTCTTC. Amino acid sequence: CASSRDYNEQFF.

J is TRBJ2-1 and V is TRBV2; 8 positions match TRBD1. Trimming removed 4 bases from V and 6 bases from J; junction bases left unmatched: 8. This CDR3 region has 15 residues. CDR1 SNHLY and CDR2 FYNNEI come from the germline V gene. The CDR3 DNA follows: TGTGCCAGCAGTGTGAGCCAGGGGGCAATCAATGAGCAGTTCTTC. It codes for CASSVSQGAINEQFF.